A selection of T cell receptor beta chains follows, all from one sample in a study of long-term antiretroviral therapy in people with HIV. Repertoires were generated with immunoSEQ multiplex PCR, while TCRdb's copy carries only in-frame clones and drops some. Among roughly 12,000 clones, 60% to 85% were seen once, and the ten largest hold roughly 12%. The sequencing used unsorted PBMCs, collected 0.8 years before starting antiretroviral therapy. All receptors come from a woman in her 40s with HIV. The CDR3 runs from the conserved cysteine through the conserved F or W. The order of the fields is J gene, V gene, CDR3 protein.

TRBJ2-2 TRBV28 CASSVAGGPNTGELFF
TRBJ2-5 TRBV19 CASSPLAPQETQYF
TRBJ2-1 TRBV15 CATSREFPSAVNEQFF
TRBJ2-7 TRBV6-1 CASSGTFSSYEQYF
TRBJ2-7 TRBV2 CASSEVSQSTVEQYF
TRBJ2-1 TRBV6-5 CASTPGQYNEQFF
TRBJ1-2 TRBV12-5 CASGLSGTANYGYTF
TRBJ1-1 TRBV18 CASSHGENTEAFF
TRBJ2-7 TRBV18 CASSPRDPSEQYF
TRBJ1-1 TRBV6-1 CASSEPEGGTEAFF
TRBJ2-7 TRBV5-5 CASSRESTAATYEQYF
TRBJ2-2 TRBV9 CASSIGTVNTGELFF
TRBJ1-4 TRBV19 CASSRGTNEKLFF
TRBJ2-3 TRBV11-2 CASQGDRDLDTQYF
TRBJ2-3 TRBV5-4 CASSLSTDTQYF
TRBJ2-5 TRBV28 CASSPSDRAYQYF
TRBJ1-5 TRBV7-9 CASSRQDSNQPQHF
TRBJ2-5 TRBV10-3 CAISAQVQETQYF
TRBJ2-1 TRBV5-1 CASSLLQGAWNEQFF
TRBJ2-7 TRBV6-5 CASSHRLNPSYEQYF
TRBJ2-3 TRBV6-1 CASSEALMGQASTDTQYF
TRBJ2-1 TRBV7-2 CASSLGFRLADNEQFF
TRBJ1-1 TRBV5-8 CASSTDRMNTEAFF
TRBJ1-5 TRBV28 CASSKVNQPQHF
TRBJ1-3 TRBV29-1 CSVENARSSGNTIYF
TRBJ1-2 TRBV2 CASSVHPGTGGLWNYGYTF
TRBJ1-2 TRBV19 CASSIGGGDGYTF
TRBJ2-2 TRBV28 CATRTSFSPGELFF
TRBJ2-3 TRBV29-1 CSVREFSDTQYF
TRBJ2-3 TRBV27 CASSLKRGRHGTDTQYF
TRBJ2-1 TRBV6-5 CASSYTQRYNEQFF
TRBJ1-2 TRBV5-6 CASSPTGVKHGYTF
TRBJ2-1 TRBV11-2 CASSPTPSFYNEQFF
TRBJ1-2 TRBV7-2 CASSLQPGTLNEGYTF
TRBJ2-7 TRBV2 CASRRPTGAFYEQYF
TRBJ1-1 TRBV6-6 CASSYSDREGTEAFF
TRBJ2-1 TRBV18 CASSPQLADNEQFF
TRBJ2-1 TRBV6-1 CASSETLAGGYNEQFF
TRBJ2-2 TRBV5-1 CASSFMTSNTGELFF
TRBJ2-2 TRBV5-4 CASSDPNTGELFF